These 18 T cell receptor beta chains originate from one sample sequenced in a study of cytomegalovirus exposure and HLA in healthy donors. The study ran its PCR with 60 Vbeta and 13 Jbeta primers. Only in-frame clones appear in the TCRdb table, and some are missing; sequencing was by immunoSEQ multiplex PCR. The data contain around 190,000 clones, roughly 80% of them singletons. Material for sequencing was PBMCs. Every receptor here comes from a female donor in good health and CMV-seronegative.

This rearrangement joins TRBV10-2 to TRBJ2-7; 8 positions agree with TRBD2. Germline CDR1 and CDR2: WSHSY and SAAADI. CDR3 size: 15 residues. The junction had 11 bases not matched to a gene; V was cut back by 7 bases and J by 3 bases. The DNA of the CDR3 is TGCGCCAGCACCCGCCCGGGACTAGTAGTCTACGAGCAGTACTTC. Amino acids: CASTRPGLVVYEQYF.

CDR3 loop: CASSYNTGNTIYF. DNA of the CDR3: TGTGCCAGCAGTTATAACACCGGAAACACCATATATTTT. The chain is built from TRBV6-5 and TRBJ1-3; no definite D call. The V end was cut by 3 bases, the J end by 4 bases, with 7 bases between. CDR1 MNHEY and CDR2 SVGAGI come from the germline V gene. The CDR3 is made up of 13 amino acids.

The chain recombines TRBV7-2 with TRBJ2-4; D perhaps matches TRBD1 (5 bases). Germline loops: CDR1 SGHTA, CDR2 FQGNSA. Trimming shortened V by 5 bases and J by 0 bases, and 17 bases separated the two germline ends. This CDR3 is built from 17 residues. The DNA of the CDR3 is TGTGCCAGCAGCGCAGGGCCCGCCACCACAGCCAAAAACATTCAGTACTTC. This encodes CASSAGPATTAKNIQYF.

J is TRBJ1-1 and V is TRBV4-1, with 9 bases fitting TRBD1. Unmatched junction bases numbered 12, after V lost 4 bases and J lost 6 bases. The CDR3 spans 16 residues. Per the germline V gene, CDR1 is MGHRA and CDR2 is YSYEKL. Written as DNA, the CDR3 is TGCGCCAGCAGCCGCCTACAGGGGGCGAGTTTCCCTGAAGCTTTCTTT. This encodes CASSRLQGASFPEAFF.

This rearrangement joins TRBV5-1 to TRBJ2-3; 10 positions agree with TRBD2. This CDR3 comprises 14 residues. Looked up from germline, CDR1 is SGHRS and CDR2 is YFSETQ. The trim removed 2 bases at V and 8 bases at J, leaving 5 bases unmatched. This chain's CDR3 is CASSFPGTSATQYF. The CDR3 DNA sequence: TGCGCCAGCAGCTTCCCCGGGACTAGCGCTACGCAGTATTTT.

A word on this clone: The junction differs from germline at one of its ends, possibly a read error. The chain's CDR3 is CASSEGAGQGRF. The CDR3 DNA is TGTGCCAGCAGTGAAGGGGCGGGACAGGGACGCTTC. The V and J genes are TRBV2 and TRBJ2-7; 9 nucleotides line up with TRBD1. CDR3 length equals 12 residues. Per the germline V gene, CDR1 is SNHLY and CDR2 is FYNNEI.

The V call is TRBV5-6, the J call TRBJ1-5; 10 bases align to TRBD1. The junction had 6 bases not matched to a gene; V was cut back by 3 bases and J by 6 bases. Germline loops: CDR1 SGHDT, CDR2 YYEEEE. The CDR3 is made up of 15 amino acids. The CDR3 spells CASSSRTGGGQPQHF. The CDR3 nucleotides read TGTGCCAGCAGCTCGAGGACAGGGGGTGGTCAGCCCCAGCATTTT.

The chain uses TRBV27 and TRBJ2-7; 9 positions agree with TRBD1. The germline V gene encodes CDR1 MNHEY and CDR2 SMNVEV (reference sequence). The CDR3 is made up of 17 amino acids. J lost 4 bases, V lost 11 bases, and 21 bases had no gene match. The CDR3 here is CALRRPPGTGKGYEQYF. CDR3 nucleotide sequence: TGTGCCCTCAGAAGGCCCCCCGGGACAGGGAAGGGGTACGAGCAGTACTTC.

The CDR3 DNA follows: TGTGCCAGTAAGCGCAGGGCCAACTACAATGAGCAGTTCTTC. As protein: CASKRRANYNEQFF. V usage is TRBV6-4 and J usage is TRBJ2-1; weak D call: TRBD1 (5 bases). V lost 9 bases and J 3 bases, leaving 15 bases between the germline ends. This CDR3 is 14 amino acids long. The germline gives CDR1 MRHNA, CDR2 SNTAGT.

This chain links TRBV6-1 with TRBJ1-2; 10 nucleotides line up with TRBD1. The germline V gene has CDR1 MNHNS and CDR2 SASEGT. Trimming removed 7 bases from V and 8 bases from J; junction bases left unmatched: 7. This CDR3 is 13 amino acids long. This CDR3 reads CASTRDRGYGYTF. For the CDR3, the DNA is TGTGCCAGCACTCGGGACAGGGGATACGGCTACACCTTC.

This clone came up a few times. The chain carries TRBV13 and TRBJ2-7; D remains ambiguous. V was trimmed by 0 bases and J by 5 bases, leaving 14 bases between them. Germline assignment: CDR1 PRHDT and CDR2 FYEKMQ (reference sequence). The length of the CDR3 is 15 residues. Here the CDR3 reads CASSLGTRIIHEQYF. The CDR3 region has the DNA TGTGCCAGCAGCTTAGGGACAAGAATAATTCACGAGCAGTACTTC.

This clone was seen once. The chain is built from TRBV7-6 and TRBJ2-3, with D perhaps matching TRBD2 (6 bases). There are 16 residues in the CDR3. In germline, CDR1 is SGHVS, CDR2 FNYEAQ. Trimming took 5 bases from V and 0 from J, leaving 15 bases between them. The CDR3 bases are TGTGCCAGCAGCGCCCCGGGACTGCCTAGCACAGATACGCAGTATTTT. It encodes CASSAPGLPSTDTQYF.

This clone was picked up many times. The chain has TRBV4-1 and TRBJ1-2; TRBD1 aligns across 9 bases. The CDR3 contains 15 residues. The trim removed 4 bases at V and 3 bases at J, leaving 6 bases unmatched. The germline V gene has CDR1 MGHRA and CDR2 YSYEKL. The CDR3 region is CASSPTGQGDYGYTF. CDR3 in DNA: TGCGCCAGCAGCCCTACGGGACAGGGAGACTATGGCTACACCTTC.

The V call is TRBV19, the J call TRBJ2-7; the match to TRBD1 covers 9 bases. Germline CDR1 and CDR2: LNHDA and SQIVND (reference sequence). The CDR3 runs to 14 residues. Trimming removed 6 bases from V and 5 bases from J; junction bases left unmatched: 8. Written as DNA, the CDR3 is TGTGCCAGTAGCCCCGGGACAGGGAGACACGAGCAGTACTTC. Its translation: CASSPGTGRHEQYF. Together with reference TRBV19 and TRBJ2-7, the CDR3 gives the full variable domain: DGGITQSPKYLFRKEGQNVTLSCEQNLNHDAMYWYRQDPGQGLRLIYYSQIVNDFQKGDIAEGYSVSREKKESFPLTVTSAQKNPTAFYLCASSPGTGRHEQYFGPGTRLTVT.

This chain links TRBV6-1 with TRBJ1-2, with D possibly matching TRBD1 (5 bases). The CDR3 extends over 15 amino acids. Trimming took off 2 bases at V and 5 bases at J, with 15 bases between the two ends. Per the germline V gene, CDR1 is MNHNS and CDR2 is SASEGT. This CDR3 is CASSEFYRGSYGYTF. CDR3 coding DNA: TGTGCCAGCAGTGAATTTTATAGGGGTTCGTATGGCTACACCTTC.

The J gene is TRBJ1-3, the V gene TRBV19; D call uncertain. V dropped 6 bases and J dropped 2 bases, with 5 bases sitting between them. This CDR3 is built from 12 residues. Germline V gene lookup returns CDR1 LNHDA and CDR2 SQIVND (reference sequence). The CDR3 nucleotides are TGTGCCAGTAGGGGAGCTGGAAACACCATATATTTT. Translated: CASRGAGNTIYF.

J is TRBJ2-1 and V is TRBV13; 14 nucleotides align to TRBD2. V lost 4 bases and J lost 4; bases outside the gene matches: 6. Looked up from germline, CDR1 is PRHDT and CDR2 is FYEKMQ (reference sequence). The CDR3 extends over 17 amino acids. In DNA, the CDR3 is TGTGCCAGCAGCTCCCGACTAGCGGGGGGGCCTTACAATGAGCAGTTCTTC. Translated, it gives CASSSRLAGGPYNEQFF.

CDR3 nucleotides: TGTGCCAGCTCACAGGGACAGGCTGGAAACACCATATATTTT. Its translation: CASSQGQAGNTIYF. The chain recombines TRBV18 with TRBJ1-3, with TRBD1 identical over 8 bases. Germline values: CDR1 KGHSH, CDR2 LQKENI. J gave up 2 bases and V 4 bases, and 1 base lay outside the gene matches. The CDR3 consists of 14 residues. Combining the CDR3 with reference TRBV18 and TRBJ1-3 gives the whole variable domain NAGVMQNPRHLVRRRGQEARLRCSPMKGHSHVYWYRQLPEEGLKFMVYLQKENIIDESGMPKERFSAEFPKEGPSILRIQQVVRGDSAAYFCASSQGQAGNTIYFGEGSWLTVV.